The clone carrying this T cell receptor beta chain was picked up one time. Clones were read by immunoSEQ multiplex PCR, and TCRdb kept only the in-frame ones, dropping some. This sample has around 79,000 clones, with 88% found just once. These data belong to a study of OX40 agonist ivuxolimab in advanced cancers. Study-level information: Partial responses were achieved by three patients, of whom one had hepatocellular carcinoma and two had cutaneous melanoma.

Germline values: CDR1 SNHLY, CDR2 FYNNEI. Trimming stripped 5 bases from V and 4 bases from J, with 22 bases between. The CDR3 contains 17 residues. The sequence was obtained from an adult with an advanced solid tumor such as melanoma, head and neck, liver or kidney cancer. Sequences were derived from CD4+ or CD8+ T cells sorted from blood, sampled in a trial of the OX40 agonist ivuxolimab. The V and J genes are TRBV2 and TRBJ2-3; D may be TRBD2 (7 bases). The CDR3 sequence is CASSRGGTSYGSDTQYF. The CDR3 DNA is TGTGCCAGCAGTAGGGGGGGCACTAGCTACGGGTCAGATACGCAGTATTTT.